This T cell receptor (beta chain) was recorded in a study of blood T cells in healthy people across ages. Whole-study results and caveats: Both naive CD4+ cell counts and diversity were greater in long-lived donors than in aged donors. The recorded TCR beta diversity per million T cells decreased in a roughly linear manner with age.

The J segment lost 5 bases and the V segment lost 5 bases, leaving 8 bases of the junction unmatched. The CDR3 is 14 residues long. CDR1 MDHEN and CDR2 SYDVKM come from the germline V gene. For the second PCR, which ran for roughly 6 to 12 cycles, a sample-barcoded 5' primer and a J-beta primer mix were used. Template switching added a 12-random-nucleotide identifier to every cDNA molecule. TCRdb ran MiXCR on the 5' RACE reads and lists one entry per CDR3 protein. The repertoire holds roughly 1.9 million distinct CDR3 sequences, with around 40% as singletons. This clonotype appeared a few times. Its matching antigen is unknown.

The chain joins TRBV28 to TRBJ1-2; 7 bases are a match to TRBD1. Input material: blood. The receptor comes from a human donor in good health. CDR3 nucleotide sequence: TGTGCCAGCAGTCCAGGACAGGTTCGGTATGGCTACACCTTC. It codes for CASSPGQVRYGYTF.